Below are 5 T cell receptor beta chains sequenced from a single sample in a study of blood T cell repertoires in COVID-19. Some clones are missing from TCRdb's copy, which holds only in-frame ones; the method was immunoSEQ multiplex PCR. The sample has fewer than 65,000 clones, 90% seen once; the top ten hold almost 4%. The specimen sequenced was peripheral blood. These receptor sequences come from a man in his forties or fifties with acute or convalescent COVID-19.

The rearrangement uses TRBV11-3 and TRBJ1-2; D not certain. The V and J ends lost 1 base and 6 bases respectively, with 6 bases between them. The germline gives CDR1 SGHNT, CDR2 YENEEA. The CDR3 totals 12 residues. DNA for the CDR3: TGTGCCAGCAGCTTAGGAGGGAATGGCTACACCTTC. This encodes CASSLGGNGYTF.

The chain employs TRBV21-1 and TRBJ1-3; the table's D call TRBD1 went unverified against the DNA. TRBV21-1 constitutes a pseudogene. The CDR3 runs 18 residues. This CDR3 is CASSAPQGALPSGNTIYF. In DNA form, the CDR3 reads TGTGCCAGCAGCGCACCCCAGGGGGCCCTTCCCTCTGGAAACACCATATATTTT.

This clone was detected a few times. This chain uses TRBV10-3 with TRBJ1-5, with D possibly being TRBD1 (6 bases). CDR1 ENHRY and CDR2 SYGVKD come from the germline V gene. This CDR3 is 13 amino acids long. V lost 6 bases and J 0 bases, leaving 6 bases between the germline ends. The CDR3 sequence is CAIRGGSNQPQHF. In DNA, the CDR3 is TGTGCCATCAGAGGGGGTAGCAATCAGCCCCAGCATTTT.

This clone is a singleton in its sample. V is TRBV5-1 and J is TRBJ2-7, with D perhaps matching TRBD2 (6 bases). The CDR3 is made up of 18 amino acids. Germline-derived CDR1 and CDR2 are SGHRS and YFSETQ. V was trimmed by 0 bases and J by 0 bases, leaving 19 bases between them. Here the CDR3 DNA reads TGCGCCAGCAGCTTGGGTCCTAGCGCCGAATTCCCCTCCTACGAGCAGTACTTC. Residues: CASSLGPSAEFPSYEQYF.

This chain links TRBV5-1 with TRBJ2-7, with TRBD2 matching over 13 bases. The CDR3 extends over 14 amino acids. From germline, CDR1 is SGHRS and CDR2 YFSETQ. Trimming removed 3 bases from V and 6 bases from J; junction bases left unmatched: 3. The CDR3, as DNA: TGCGCCAGCAGCTGGACTAGCGGGAGCAGCGAGCAGTACTTC. This codes for CASSWTSGSSEQYF.